Included here is one T cell receptor (beta chain) sequence, with context. This clone came up a few times. The clone's antigen remains unknown. No clone much larger than this one lies a single base away; base qualities are absent. TCRbeta CDR3 regions were amplified from genomic DNA using the immunoSEQ Assay, a bias-controlled multiplex PCR. As for the original processing: Within the assay, amplification of reference gene primers was used to estimate how many nucleated cells each sample contained. To quantify the absolute abundance of each unique TCRbeta CDR3 rearrangement, sequence reads were collapsed and filtered. For each sample, productive Simpson clonality was calculated by taking the square root of Simpson's diversity index across productive rearrangements. Drawn from immuneACCESS, this table holds only the in-frame rearrangements with V and J called that TCRdb kept. Clones are partly lost; checked studies trace under half to an unresolved V gene and leave the rest unexplained. V, J and clone size are those of that table, while D and trimming were read from the DNA. This sample is represented by approximately 90,000 clones; 84% of them were singletons. 20% to 25% of the sample rests with the top ten.

Collaborating institutions collected whole blood in K2EDTA tubes following their own protocols. For TCRbeta analysis, collaborators shipped samples as frozen whole blood, isolated PBMCs, or DNA extracted from either of those sample types. The data belong to a study of blood T cell repertoires in COVID-19 (dated by TCRdb to the early 2020s). Turning to the overall study: Samples from collaborators originated in the United States, Italy and Spain and spanned both the acute and convalescent phases of COVID-19. A de-identified subject ID, COVID-19 status, age in years and sex were almost always included in the sample metadata. Where HLA class I and class II types were available, the types were taken from metadata supplied by the sample provider, not from assay-based typing. The repertoires were made available in a free public database intended to serve as a resource for research on the immune response to SARS-CoV-2. The prospective study material was composed of cDNA or gDNA derived from T cells, B-cell-depleted T cells, or PBMCs. The samples were drawn from the first 160 participants of the ongoing ImmuneRACE study and from some 1,300 subjects provided by 6 global collaborators. The dataset comprised deeply sampled blood TCRbeta repertoires from subjects exposed to, actively infected with, or recovered from COVID-19.

On the study overall, not on this receptor specifically: The quantity of clinical and demographic metadata differed by source and by participant and was supplied without curation.

CDR1 and CDR2 (LGHNA, YNFKEQ) derive from the germline V gene. The CDR3 starts with the cysteine, ends with the phenylalanine, and has 15 residues. CDR3 DNA only is kept here, 45 bases in frame from base 1. Relative to germline, V is 2 bases shorter and J is 2 bases shorter, with 13 bases between their ends. This receptor was identified in a man between 60 and 75 years old with acute or convalescent COVID-19. The sequence links TRBV4-2 to TRBJ2-7; D gene: possibly TRBD2, on 6 matching bases. The specimen sequenced was peripheral blood. The CDR3 reads CASSQTGRGTYEQYF. The nucleotide sequence is given as TGTGCCAGCAGCCAAACGGGACGGGGGACCTACGAGCAGTACTTC.